This TCR beta chain was found in a study of blood T cells in healthy people across ages (dated by TCRdb to the mid-2010s). Describing the broader study: In model experiments, roughly one uniquely barcoded TCR beta cDNA molecule per two T cells was captured by template switching. The donors were split into four age groups: young (average about 16 years), middle-aged (about 40), aged (around 67) and long-lived (roughly 80). To avoid experimental bias, donors of different ages were distributed randomly across sequencing lanes. The study measured age-related changes in TCR beta repertoire diversity using deep sequencing normalized with unique cDNA molecular identifiers. Two additional independent replicas of 1 million unique cDNA reads from the same blood draw were analyzed for two donors (one aged 18 to 29 and one aged 80 or older). Broad study findings and their caveats: The long-lived group showed more naive CD4+ T cells, fewer expanded clones and increased TCR diversity than the aged group, suggesting age selection. Observed TCR beta diversity per million T cells fell roughly linearly with age, and a significant reduction was already apparent by age around 39. Observed TCR beta diversity correlated strongly with the percentage of naive T cells measured by flow cytometry. Donor CMV infection status was unknown, potentially confounding age-related changes in expanded clonotypes. Conclusive comparison of naive and antigen-experienced compartments was prevented by the profiling of bulk unsorted PBMCs. Estimates of total diversity based on one million sequenced T cells were considered lower bounds and underestimates.

The library was prepared using 5' RACE. TCRdb shows the sequencer as Illumina HiSeq 2500. A second 7 to 11 cycle PCR used a sample-barcoded 5' primer and a J-beta primer mix. A unique molecular identifier was introduced onto each TCR beta cDNA molecule by a template-switch 5' adaptor carrying 12 random nucleotides. Each sample yielded at least 3 million CDR3-containing paired-end reads. All of the RNA was converted into first-strand cDNA using the Mint cDNA synthesis kit, with a TRBC-specific oligonucleotide serving as the primer. Following uracil-DNA glycosylase treatment, all cDNA underwent a first 18-cycle PCR with the universal primers M1SS and BC2_uni_R. The original pipeline was this. Each sample was normalized by randomly selecting 1 million high-quality reads, each carrying a distinct molecular identifier. Reads sharing molecular identifiers were discarded rather than binned into consensus sequences. MiTCR, with a Q25 quality threshold and the strictest error-elimination algorithm, was used for CDR3 identification, clonotype clustering and error correction. A nonparametric unseen species model with Euler transformation was used to estimate a lower bound on total TCR beta diversity. TCRdb passed the public sequencing reads through fastp at Q25 and MiXCR, retaining productive beta sequences. Every entry covers one CDR3 protein and lists the most common genes and DNA from its rows. In this record, the V and J calls reflect TCRdb's handling and not the investigators' own analysis. The sample records 500,000 to 700,000 distinct CDR3 sequences, roughly 30% of which are singletons. Of the sample, more than 15% is held by the ten largest clones.

The CDR3 contains 13 residues, cysteine and phenylalanine counted. Left in the record is the CDR3 DNA by itself, 39 bases read in frame from the first base. CDR1 and CDR2 are drawn from the germline V gene: SGDLS, YYNGEE. Comment on this clonotype: What this receptor recognizes is not known. A much more abundant neighbour one base away suggests this may be a read error.

Systemically healthy Caucasian individuals from Russia, some 40 in total and aged roughly 6 to 95 years, were included as donors. Roughly 11 milliliters of peripheral blood were drawn from each donor into EDTA-treated Vacutainer tubes. Ficoll-Paque density-gradient centrifugation was used to isolate PBMCs, with at least 6.5 million obtained per sample. Total RNA was extracted from PBMCs with Trizol reagent, with at least 5.5 micrograms obtained per sample. Naive CD45RAhigh/CD27high T cell percentages were measured by flow cytometry on a PBMC aliquot from every donor. This clonotype originated in a woman older than 75 in good health. The sample comprised blood. Rearrangement joined TRBV9 to TRBJ2-3, with TRBD2 perhaps the D gene, on 5 matching bases. In nucleotide form, the sequence is TGTGTCAGCAGCGCCAGAACGGGGAATACGCAGTATTTT. Translated, it gives CVSSARTGNTQYF.